This TCR beta chain was captured by sequencing in a study of CD8 T cells in ankylosing spondylitis. The study's findings and limits: Ankylosing spondylitis blood seemed to carry a telltale TCR beta motif made of under ten highly homologous variants. Disease-linked clones reportedly concentrated significantly in matched ankylosing spondylitis synovial fluid. Past research had described some motif variants in reactive arthritis synovial fluid and blood. Relatively rare in peripheral blood, disease-linked clones were also CD8+.

MiXCR, applied by TCRdb to the 5' RACE reads, yields one record per CDR3 protein. The sample contains around 120,000 distinct CDR3 sequences, around 9.7% of which appear only once. In its sample, this clonotype was seen many times. Its target is unknown. The sequencing input was blood, either unsorted or a sorted T cell fraction (not recorded which). This TCR was recovered from a male donor with ankylosing spondylitis or in good health (not recorded which).

The CDR3 reads CASSLGDGARSTQYF. CDR3 DNA: TGTGCCAGCAGTCTTGGGGACGGGGCTAGGAGTACGCAGTATTTT. V usage is TRBV12-3 or TRBV12-4 and J usage is TRBJ2-3; the D gene could be TRBD1 or TRBD2 (5 bases each). V was shortened by 5 bases and J by 8 bases, with 20 bases between the two germline ends. The CDR3 length is 15 residues.